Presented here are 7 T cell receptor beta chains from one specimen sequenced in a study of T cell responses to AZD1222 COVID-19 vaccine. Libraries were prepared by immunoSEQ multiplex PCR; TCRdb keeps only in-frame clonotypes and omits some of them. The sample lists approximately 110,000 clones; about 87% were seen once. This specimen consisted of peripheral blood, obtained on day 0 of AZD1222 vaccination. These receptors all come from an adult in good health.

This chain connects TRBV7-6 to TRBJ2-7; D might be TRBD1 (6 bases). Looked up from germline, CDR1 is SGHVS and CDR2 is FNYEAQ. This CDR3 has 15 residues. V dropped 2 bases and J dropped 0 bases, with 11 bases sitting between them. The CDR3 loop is CASSLSTGTSYEQYF. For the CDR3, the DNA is TGTGCCAGCAGCTTATCCACAGGGACCTCCTACGAGCAGTACTTC.

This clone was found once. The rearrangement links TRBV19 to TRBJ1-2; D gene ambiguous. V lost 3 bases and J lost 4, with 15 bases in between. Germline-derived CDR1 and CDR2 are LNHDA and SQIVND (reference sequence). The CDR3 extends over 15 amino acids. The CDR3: CASSIEAGVGYGYTF. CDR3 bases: TGTGCCAGTAGTATCGAGGCAGGAGTTGGCTATGGCTACACCTTC.

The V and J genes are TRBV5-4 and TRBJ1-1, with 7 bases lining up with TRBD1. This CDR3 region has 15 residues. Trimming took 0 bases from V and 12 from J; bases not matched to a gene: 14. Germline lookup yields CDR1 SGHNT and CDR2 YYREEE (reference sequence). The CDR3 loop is CASSLASDRSVRPFF. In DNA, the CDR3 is TGTGCCAGCAGCTTGGCCTCGGACAGGAGTGTCAGACCTTTCTTT.

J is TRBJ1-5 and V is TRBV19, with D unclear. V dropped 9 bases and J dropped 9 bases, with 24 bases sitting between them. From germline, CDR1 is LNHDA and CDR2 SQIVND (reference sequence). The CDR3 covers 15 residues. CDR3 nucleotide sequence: TGTGCCAGCATAACCCACACAGAGGCGCGAGCGCCCCAGCATTTT. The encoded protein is CASITHTEARAPQHF.

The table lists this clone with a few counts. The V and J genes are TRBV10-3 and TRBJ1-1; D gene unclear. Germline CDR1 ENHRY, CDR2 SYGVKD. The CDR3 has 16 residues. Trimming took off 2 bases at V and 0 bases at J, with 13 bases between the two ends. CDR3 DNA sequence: TGTGCCATCAGTGAGGGCTTCCGGCAGATGAACACTGAAGCTTTCTTT. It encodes CAISEGFRQMNTEAFF.

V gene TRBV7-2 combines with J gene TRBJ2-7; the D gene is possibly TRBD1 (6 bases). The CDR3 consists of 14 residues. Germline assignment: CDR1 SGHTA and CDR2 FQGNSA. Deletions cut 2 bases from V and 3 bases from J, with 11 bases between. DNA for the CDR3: TGTGCCAGCAGCTTAAACAGGGTTAACTACGAGCAGTACTTC. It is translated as CASSLNRVNYEQYF.

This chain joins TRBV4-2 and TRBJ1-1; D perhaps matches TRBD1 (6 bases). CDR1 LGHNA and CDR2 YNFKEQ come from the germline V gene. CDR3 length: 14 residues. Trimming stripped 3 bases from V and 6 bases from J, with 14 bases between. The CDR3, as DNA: TGTGCCAGCAGCCAGGGAACAGGGAAATCTGAAGCTTTCTTT. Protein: CASSQGTGKSEAFF.